These T cell receptor beta chains were read from a single sample in a study of T cell repertoires in cytomegalovirus infection. Via MiXCR, TCRdb re-called the reads, giving one row per CDR3 protein. The repertoire holds around 300,000 distinct CDR3 sequences, with roughly a quarter as singletons. The sample consisted of PBMCs. The receptors come from a human donor in good health (CMV status not recorded). Some clones in this sample may be carry-over from other donors' samples. Both conserved end residues are part of each CDR3. D genes are given only for firm matches. Not every row has a clone size; where given, it reads once, few, many or a size class.

CDR3nt	CDR3aa	d_gene	v_gene	j_gene	abundance
TGTGCCGGCCTAAAGGGAAGTGAAGCTTTCTTT	CAGLKGSEAFF	.	TRBV19	TRBJ1-1	.
TGTGCCAGTAGTGCTTCGACGGGCGGTCAGACCCAGTACTTC	CASSASTGGQTQYF	.	TRBV19	TRBJ2-5	few
TGTGCCAGCAAATCTGGGGCAGATAATTCACCCCTCCACTTT	CASKSGADNSPLHF	.	TRBV2	TRBJ1-6	.
TGTGCCAGCAGCTTGGACCCGGACAGCCGTCCTAACTATGGCTACACCTTC	CASSLDPDSRPNYGYTF	.	TRBV5-6	TRBJ1-2	few
TGTGCCAGCAGCTACACCGCGGCGATCGGAGAGCAGTTCTTC	CASSYTAAIGEQFF	.	TRBV7-6	TRBJ2-1	few
TGTGCCAGCAGTTCTGACAACAATCAGCCCCAGCATTTT	CASSSDNNQPQHF	.	TRBV7-8	TRBJ1-5	many
TGTGCCAGCAGCTTGGGACAGGCCCGCAATCAGCCCCAGCATTTT	CASSLGQARNQPQHF	.	TRBV5-8	TRBJ1-5	.
TGTGCCAGCAGCCCCACTGACAGCTACGAGCAGTACTTC	CASSPTDSYEQYF	.	TRBV7-6	TRBJ2-7	few
TGTGCCAGCAGTTTAGGAGCTTGGGAGACCCAGTACTTC	CASSLGAWETQYF	.	TRBV28	TRBJ2-5	few
TGTGCCAGCAGTTACTCGTCTGCGGAGCGATCCTTCTCCTACAATGAGCAGTTCTTC	CASSYSSAERSFSYNEQFF	.	TRBV6-2/TRBV6-3	TRBJ2-1	few
TGCAGCACCGAAGGTACGGGCACAGATACGCAGTATTTT	CSTEGTGTDTQYF	.	TRBV29-1	TRBJ2-3	.
TGTGCCAGCAGCCGGATGTTGGGGGTTAATGGCTACACCTTC	CASSRMLGVNGYTF	.	TRBV7-9	TRBJ1-2	few
TGTGCCAGCAGTCCACGGACAGGGGCATATGGCTACACCTTC	CASSPRTGAYGYTF	TRBD1	TRBV12-3/TRBV12-4	TRBJ1-2	.
TGTGCCAGCAGTCCCACTAGCGGGAGGGCCTGGGGGAATGAGCAGTTCTTC	CASSPTSGRAWGNEQFF	TRBD2	TRBV27	TRBJ2-1	.
TGTGCCAGCAGCTTGGAGCCACCTTCGTCCTACGTGCAGTACTTC	CASSLEPPSSYVQYF	.	TRBV5-4	TRBJ2-7	.
TGTGCCAGCAGCTTACTCGGGACAGGCGATGAGCAGTTCTTC	CASSLLGTGDEQFF	TRBD1	TRBV7-2	TRBJ2-1	.
TGTGCCAGCAGGTCCGGGACTAGCAGCTATGAGCAGTTCTTC	CASRSGTSSYEQFF	TRBD2	TRBV7-2	TRBJ2-1	few
TGTGCCAGCACCACATCCGAAAGCACAGATACGCAGTATTTT	CASTTSESTDTQYF	.	TRBV28	TRBJ2-3	few
TGTGCCAGCAGCTTAGCTAGTTCTGGGGCCAACGTCCTGACTTTC	CASSLASSGANVLTF	.	TRBV11-2	TRBJ2-6	many
TGTGCCAGCAGCCCCACCCGGGGTGAGACCCAGTACTTC	CASSPTRGETQYF	.	TRBV7-8	TRBJ2-5	many
TGTGCCAGCAGCTCCAGGCGTTTTAAGGACTATGGCTACACCTTC	CASSSRRFKDYGYTF	.	TRBV11-2	TRBJ1-2	many
TGTGCCAGCAGCTTGGCCGGGGCAGGGTGGAGTGAGACCCAGTACTTC	CASSLAGAGWSETQYF	.	TRBV5-6	TRBJ2-5	.
TGTGCCTGGAGCGCCCTACGGGGGGCCGTAGAGCAGTTCTTC	CAWSALRGAVEQFF	.	TRBV30	TRBJ2-1	.
TGCAGTGCTAGAGGCTATCGGACAAATCAGCCCCAGCATTTT	CSARGYRTNQPQHF	.	TRBV20-1	TRBJ1-5	few
TGCAGTGCTAGACGGGGGGAGGGAAACACCATATATTTT	CSARRGEGNTIYF	.	TRBV20-1	TRBJ1-3	few
TGCGCCAGCAGCTCGGTCTCGAACACTGAAGCTTTCTTT	CASSSVSNTEAFF	.	TRBV5-1	TRBJ1-1	.
TGTGCCAGCAGCTCGAGAGGGGGTAGCAATCAGCCCCAGCATTTT	CASSSRGGSNQPQHF	.	TRBV7-2	TRBJ1-5	.
TGTGCCAGCAGTTCCTTTTCGAACAGGGGGCGCGACTATGGCTACACCTTC	CASSSFSNRGRDYGYTF	TRBD1	TRBV6-2/TRBV6-3	TRBJ1-2	few
TGTGCCACTTCGGACAGGGGGCCGAGTTCACCCCTCCACTTT	CATSDRGPSSPLHF	TRBD1	TRBV24-1	TRBJ1-6	few
TGTGCCAGCAGCGTAATGGGACTAGCGGGCTACAATGAGCAGTTCTTC	CASSVMGLAGYNEQFF	TRBD2	TRBV7-9	TRBJ2-1	many
TGTGCCACCAGTGAAGGGGGTTTACACTACACCTTC	CATSEGGLHYTF	.	TRBV24-1	TRBJ1-2	few
TGTGCCAGTACCGGAGTCCCGGGACAGGTCCAGGGGATCTATGGCTACACCTTC	CASTGVPGQVQGIYGYTF	TRBD1	TRBV28	TRBJ1-2	.
TGTGCCAGCAGCACTTTTGGACTAGTTCGTAATGAGCAGTTCTTC	CASSTFGLVRNEQFF	TRBD2	TRBV7-2	TRBJ2-1	many
TGCGCCAGCAGCCAGCTAGCGGGAGGGAAACACAATGAGCAGTTCTTC	CASSQLAGGKHNEQFF	TRBD2	TRBV4-3	TRBJ2-1	.
TGCAGTGTCCCTTTAGCGGGGGGGTCCCGGGTCGAGCAGTACTTC	CSVPLAGGSRVEQYF	TRBD2	TRBV20-1	TRBJ2-7	few
TGTGCCAGCAGCTCGGGAGGGACAGGGCCTCAGCCCCAGCATTTT	CASSSGGTGPQPQHF	TRBD1	TRBV5-4	TRBJ1-5	.
TGTGCCAGCACCCCGGGTGGGCTCCAAGAGACCCAGTACTTC	CASTPGGLQETQYF	.	TRBV28	TRBJ2-5	.
TGTGCCAGTAGTACTATTGGACCTCCCGATGAGCAGTTCTTC	CASSTIGPPDEQFF	.	TRBV19	TRBJ2-1	.
TGTGCCAGCAGTTGGCGGGTAGCCACCGGGGAGCTGTTTTTT	CASSWRVATGELFF	.	TRBV6-2/TRBV6-3	TRBJ2-2	.
TGTGCCAGCAGCTCGACAGGGGGGGCTCAAGAGACCCAGTACTTC	CASSSTGGAQETQYF	TRBD1	TRBV7-2	TRBJ2-5	many
TGTGCCAGTAGTGCCAGCAGGAGCACTGAAGCTTTCTTT	CASSASRSTEAFF	.	TRBV19	TRBJ1-1	many
TGTGCCATCAATACGCACAGGGGGAATCAGCCCCAGCATTTT	CAINTHRGNQPQHF	TRBD1	TRBV10-3	TRBJ1-5	.
TGCAGCGCCGGTGTGGGAGTGCCCAGAGATACGCAGTATTTT	CSAGVGVPRDTQYF	.	TRBV29-1	TRBJ2-3	.
TGTGCCAGCACTAAAGAGTCTGGGGCCAACGTCCTGACTTTC	CASTKESGANVLTF	.	TRBV2	TRBJ2-6	few
TGTGCCGGGAGCTTGGGCAGCAATCAGCCCCAGCATTTT	CAGSLGSNQPQHF	.	TRBV7-9	TRBJ1-5	few
TGTGCCAGCAGTCCAAGACAGGGGGCGCGGGATCAGCCCCAGCATTTT	CASSPRQGARDQPQHF	TRBD1	TRBV27	TRBJ1-5	few
TGTGCCAGCAGCTTACCCGCAGGGGGCGTTAACAATGAGCAGTTCTTC	CASSLPAGGVNNEQFF	TRBD1	TRBV7-2	TRBJ2-1	few
TGTGCCAGCAGTGTTGGATCCGCAACGGGCTACACCTTC	CASSVGSATGYTF	.	TRBV6-1	TRBJ1-2	.
TGTGCCAGCAGTTTAAGGGCCCGGACGGAACAGGGCTGGGCCAAAAACATTCAGTACTTC	CASSLRARTEQGWAKNIQYF	.	TRBV12-3/TRBV12-4	TRBJ2-4	many
TGTGCCAGCAGCGAAGCGGGTCTGACAGGCTACGAGCAGTACTTC	CASSEAGLTGYEQYF	.	TRBV7-2	TRBJ2-7	many
TGTGCCAGCAGCTTCGACAGGGGGAACAACTATGGCTACACCTTC	CASSFDRGNNYGYTF	TRBD1	TRBV7-2	TRBJ1-2	many
TGTGCCAGCAGCCCGCAGCAGAAAGAGACCCAGTACTTC	CASSPQQKETQYF	.	TRBV11-2	TRBJ2-5	.
TGTGCCAGCAGTCCAAGGGGGACAGGGGCGATAGATACGCAGTATTTT	CASSPRGTGAIDTQYF	TRBD1	TRBV12-3/TRBV12-4	TRBJ2-3	.
TGTGCCAGCAGCTTATTTCGGACCTACAATGAGCAGTTCTTC	CASSLFRTYNEQFF	.	TRBV11-2	TRBJ2-1	.